This entry concerns a single T cell receptor beta chain. Its target is unknown. These data are taken from a study of cytomegalovirus exposure and HLA in healthy donors. Germline CDR1 reads SQVTM; CDR2 reads ANQGSEA. The V segment lost 7 bases and the J segment 2 bases; nucleotides outside the gene matches: 6. The CDR3 has 13 amino acids. Healthy bone marrow donors made up the donor group. At sampling all donors were nominally healthy, likely with unrecorded immune exposures. Study observations and caveats: After further analysis at a later stage, 15,000 to 20,000 TCR beta sequences were associated with HLA alleles at 0.05 false discovery rate. Further analysis was carried out later, and it showed several of the most significant clusters appearing linked to common viral pathogens.

With 60 Vbeta and 13 Jbeta primers, the PCR was carried out. Repertoires were generated with immunoSEQ multiplex PCR, while TCRdb's copy carries only in-frame clones and drops some. The sample has under 250,000 clones. What was sequenced was PBMCs. This TCR derives from a girl aged 2-10 years in good health and CMV-seropositive. The chain carries TRBV29-1 and TRBJ1-1, with 8 bases aligning to TRBD1. The CDR3 loop is CSETGGFNTEAFF. The DNA of the CDR3 is TGCAGCGAAACAGGGGGGTTTAACACTGAAGCTTTCTTT.